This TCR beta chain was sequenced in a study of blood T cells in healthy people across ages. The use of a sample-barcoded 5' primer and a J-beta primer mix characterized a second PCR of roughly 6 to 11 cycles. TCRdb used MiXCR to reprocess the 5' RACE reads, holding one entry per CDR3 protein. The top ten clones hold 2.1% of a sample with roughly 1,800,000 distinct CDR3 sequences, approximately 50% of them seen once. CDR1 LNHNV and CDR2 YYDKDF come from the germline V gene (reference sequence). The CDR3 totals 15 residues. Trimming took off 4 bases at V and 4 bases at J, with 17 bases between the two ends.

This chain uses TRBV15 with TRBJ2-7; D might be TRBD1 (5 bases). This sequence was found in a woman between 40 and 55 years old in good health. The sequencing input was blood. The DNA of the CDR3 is TGTGCCACCAGCACTTTCCTTCGACAGCCTTACGAGCAGTACTTC. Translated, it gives CATSTFLRQPYEQYF.